This TCR beta chain comes out of a study of cytomegalovirus exposure and HLA in healthy donors. Overall study: An early data release held 75 million to 100 million unique TCRs from HLA-typed donors. Of all 380 or so donors who were genotyped, roughly 81% belonged to the Caucasian-associated ancestry cluster.

Study observations and caveats: Presence/absence analyses rested on an assumption that sequencing depth was roughly uniform across donors. As a later analysis revealed, the rate of TCR association differed by HLA locus, with DRB1 most and HLA-C fewest.

As concerns this clone: The target antigen is unknown.

The PCR ran on 60 Vbeta and 13 Jbeta primers. The assay was immunoSEQ multiplex PCR, and TCRdb's table has in-frame clones only and misses some. The repertoire holds roughly 180,000 clones, with approximately 84% as singletons. Sequencing was carried out using PBMCs. The TCR comes from a man aged 18-30 years in good health and CMV-seronegative.

Written as DNA, the CDR3 is TGTGCCATCAGTGAGGTTCAAGTCGGGTCCACCCTAGATTCTCCTTACGAGCAGTACTTC. Its translation is CAISEVQVGSTLDSPYEQYF. V usage is TRBV10-3 and J usage is TRBJ2-7; D gene ambiguous. CDR3 length: 20 amino acids. Germline V CDR1 and CDR2: ENHRY, SYGVKD. Trimming took 2 bases from V and 4 from J, leaving 30 bases between them.